Each of the 15 T cell receptor beta chains below was sequenced from the same sample in a study of blood T cell repertoires in COVID-19. Measured with immunoSEQ multiplex PCR; TCRdb has only the in-frame clones, and not every one. The table includes about 140,000 clones, around 90% detected once. Sample: peripheral blood. These receptors all come from a human donor in a cohort sampled during active COVID-19.

This chain joins TRBV7-3 and TRBJ2-1, with 9 bases aligning to TRBD2. Trimming cost V 1 base and J 6 bases; bases outside gene matches: 10. CDR1 is SGHTA, CDR2 FQGTGA, per germline. The CDR3 is made up of 17 amino acids. The CDR3 protein is CASSLISGAGGSNEQFF. The CDR3 nucleotides read TGTGCCAGCAGCTTAATTAGTGGGGCGGGAGGGAGCAATGAGCAGTTCTTC. The full variable domain, rest sourced from reference TRBV7-3 and TRBJ2-1, is GAGVSQTPSNKVTEKGKYVELRCDPISGHTALYWYRQSLGQGPEFLIYFQGTGAADDSGLPNDRFFAVRPEGSVSTLKIQRTERGDSAVYLCASSLISGAGGSNEQFFGPGTRLTVL.

CDR3 amino acids: CASSLAGTGGADTQYF. In DNA form, the CDR3 reads TGTGCCAGCAGCTTAGCCGGGACAGGGGGTGCAGATACGCAGTATTTT. The rearrangement uses TRBV7-9 and TRBJ2-3; TRBD1 aligns across 11 bases. The germline CDR1 and CDR2 sequences are SEHNR and FQNEAQ (reference sequence). V gave up 0 bases and J gave up 4 bases; unmatched junction bases: 3. This CDR3 has 16 amino acids.

In its sample, this clone was seen once. The V and J genes are TRBV7-9 and TRBJ2-7; 7 nucleotides match TRBD1. Germline loops: CDR1 SEHNR, CDR2 FQNEAQ (reference sequence). With 5 bases clipped from V and 4 bases from J, the junction kept 5 bases outside the gene matches. This CDR3 contains 13 residues. CDR3 amino acids: CASSPGQLYEQYF. The CDR3 bases are TGTGCCAGCAGCCCGGGACAGCTTTACGAGCAGTACTTC.

V usage is TRBV7-2 and J usage is TRBJ2-3; TRBD2 is a possible D gene (7 bases). With 5 bases removed from V and 1 base from J, the gap between germline ends came to 16 bases. Germline CDR1 SGHTA, CDR2 FQGNSA. The CDR3 spans 16 residues. CDR3 DNA sequence: TGTGCCAGCAGCAAGGGGGGGTGGCGGGGCACAGATACGCAGTATTTT. This codes for CASSKGGWRGTDTQYF.

The gene calls are TRBV28 and TRBJ2-1, with TRBD2 matching over 12 bases. The CDR3 loop spans 15 amino acids. From germline, CDR1 is MDHEN and CDR2 SYDVKM. Trimming removed 2 bases from V and 9 bases from J; junction bases left unmatched: 5. CDR3 bases: TGTGCCAGCAGTTTACGACTAGCGGGAGTTTTTGAGCAGTTCTTC. It encodes CASSLRLAGVFEQFF.

The chain recombines TRBV4-1 with TRBJ1-2; D not resolved. The V gene's germline CDR1 is MGHRA and CDR2 YSYEKL. V lost 0 bases to trimming and J lost 4 bases, with 3 bases between them. The CDR3 contains 12 residues. In DNA form, the CDR3 reads TGCGCCAGCAGCCAAGACGGCTATGGCTACACCTTC. It is translated as CASSQDGYGYTF.

V and J are TRBV5-1 and TRBJ1-2, with D perhaps matching TRBD1 (5 bases). With 6 bases removed from V and 4 bases from J, the gap between germline ends came to 13 bases. Germline CDR1 is SGHRS and CDR2 is YFSETQ. This CDR3 contains 13 residues. The CDR3 here is CASTPRGGYGYTF. DNA for the CDR3: TGCGCCAGCACCCCGCGGGGGGGCTATGGCTACACCTTC.

This clone was picked up one time. The V gene is TRBV5-6, the J gene TRBJ2-5, with 11 positions matching TRBD2. Germline V CDR1 and CDR2: SGHDT, YYEEEE. V lost 2 bases, J lost 5 bases, and 8 bases stayed unmatched. This CDR3 comprises 16 residues. The CDR3 region is CASSFLLAGAKETQYF. The CDR3, as DNA: TGTGCCAGCAGCTTCTTACTAGCGGGAGCAAAGGAGACCCAGTACTTC.

The J gene is TRBJ1-2, the V gene TRBV28; no firm D call. The germline CDR1 and CDR2 sequences are MDHEN and SYDVKM. The CDR3 totals 14 residues. V gave up 7 bases and J gave up 4 bases, with 16 bases separating them. The CDR3 is CASTSGGNFYGYTF. The CDR3 DNA reads TGTGCCAGCACCTCGGGAGGGAACTTCTATGGCTACACCTTC.

The CDR3 reads CASSENKNTEAFF. CDR3 nucleotide sequence: TGTGCCAGCAGTGAAAACAAGAACACTGAAGCTTTCTTT. The chain combines TRBV6-1 with TRBJ1-1; no definite D call. V was shortened by 2 bases and J by 1 base, with 5 bases between the two germline ends. Per germline, CDR1 MNHNS and CDR2 SASEGT. The CDR3 covers 13 residues.

The chain recombines TRBV14 with TRBJ2-3; 8 bases line up with TRBD2. The J segment lost 2 bases and the V segment lost 3 bases, leaving 7 bases of the junction unmatched. The CDR3 has 16 amino acids. Germline V gene lookup returns CDR1 SGHDN and CDR2 FVKESK. CDR3 protein: CASSHHPAGDTDTQYF. The CDR3 bases are TGTGCCAGCAGCCATCATCCAGCGGGGGACACAGATACGCAGTATTTT.

The gene calls are TRBV6-5 and TRBJ2-7; 7 bases are shared with TRBD1. Losses at the gene ends were 8 bases for V and 2 bases for J; bases not matched to a gene: 9. Per germline, CDR1 MNHEY and CDR2 SVGAGI. The CDR3 is made up of 14 amino acids. In DNA form, the CDR3 reads TGTGCCAGCTCGCAGGGGGACCCTCCCTACGAGCAGTACTTC. Translation: CASSQGDPPYEQYF.

The rearrangement links TRBV5-1 to TRBJ1-4, with D perhaps TRBD1 (6 bases). Germline V CDR1 and CDR2: SGHRS, YFSETQ. V was clipped by 5 bases and J by 0 bases, with 14 bases between them. This CDR3 is built from 16 residues. The CDR3 region has the DNA TGCGCCAGCAGTATAGGACAGCTTGCAACTAATGAAAAACTGTTTTTT. Protein: CASSIGQLATNEKLFF.

The J gene is TRBJ1-2, the V gene TRBV6-1; unclear D gene. The V gene's germline CDR1 is MNHNS and CDR2 SASEGT. V dropped 3 bases and J dropped 4 bases, with 12 bases sitting between them. This CDR3 is built from 14 residues. The CDR3 reads CASSDLGASYGYTF. The CDR3 nucleotides read TGTGCCAGCAGTGACCTTGGTGCCAGCTATGGCTACACCTTC.

The V and J genes are TRBV5-6 and TRBJ2-1; tentatively, D is TRBD2 (6 bases). CDR1 is SGHDT and CDR2 is YYEEEE in the germline V gene. CDR3 length equals 15 residues. V was clipped by 2 bases and J by 4 bases, with 13 bases between them. CDR3 sequence (DNA): TGTGCCAGCAGCTTCTCGGGAGTCTCATACAATGAGCAGTTCTTC. Translation gives CASSFSGVSYNEQFF.